This TCR beta chain was recovered during a study of beta chain features in type 1 diabetes. The CDR3 has 14 amino acids. Trimming took 2 bases from V and 2 from J, leaving 9 bases between them. CDR1 is MDHEN, CDR2 SYDVKM, per germline. Study results and limitations: In every one of the four CD4+ subsets, TCRB CDR3s were moderately but significantly shorter in Type 1 diabetes patients.

There are a few counts of this clone. Its cognate antigen is unknown. The sample carries other DNA sequences with the same CDR3. Reverse transcribing all isolated RNA meant expressed TCRB transcripts were sequenced. Some clones are missing from TCRdb's copy, which holds only in-frame ones; the method was immunoSEQ multiplex PCR. The table has hundreds of thousands of clones, about 17% seen once; the top ten hold 0.02% to 0.025%. Material: naive CD4+ T cells from blood. This chain connects TRBV28 to TRBJ1-1; perhaps TRBD1 as D (6 bases). The TCR was taken from a woman aged 18 to 35 in good health. As DNA, the CDR3 is TGTGCCAGCAGTTTAGGGGGCCCTAACACTGAAGCTTTCTTT. Translating gives CASSLGGPNTEAFF.